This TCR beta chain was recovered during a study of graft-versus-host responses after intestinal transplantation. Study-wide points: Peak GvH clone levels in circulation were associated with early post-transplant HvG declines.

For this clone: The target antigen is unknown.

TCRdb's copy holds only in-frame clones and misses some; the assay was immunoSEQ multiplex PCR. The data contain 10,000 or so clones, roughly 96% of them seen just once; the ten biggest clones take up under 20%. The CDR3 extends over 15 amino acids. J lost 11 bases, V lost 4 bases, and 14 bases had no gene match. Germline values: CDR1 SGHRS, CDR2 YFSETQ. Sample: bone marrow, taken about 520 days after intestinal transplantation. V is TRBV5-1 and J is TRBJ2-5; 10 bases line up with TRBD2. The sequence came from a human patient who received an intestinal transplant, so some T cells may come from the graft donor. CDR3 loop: CASSLGASGSLEQYF. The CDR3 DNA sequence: TGCGCCAGCAGCCTGGGTGCTAGCGGGAGCTTAGAGCAGTACTTC.